These 29 T cell receptor beta chains were all obtained from the same sample, sequenced in a study of siplizumab effects on memory and regulatory T cells. Assay used: immunoSEQ multiplex PCR; TCRdb lists only in-frame clones, some missing. Of about 63,000 clones in the sample, roughly 83% are singletons; the top ten hold approximately 4%. The specimen sequenced was memory CD4+ T cells sorted from blood. The receptor source for this set is a human donor in good health.

The chain links TRBV18 to TRBJ2-7, with a tentative D call TRBD1 (5 bases). The CDR3 runs to 15 residues. From germline, CDR1 is KGHSH and CDR2 LQKENI. The V end lost 6 bases, the J end lost 0 bases, and 15 bases lay between the germline ends. Here the CDR3 reads CASSPRRTSSYEQYF. DNA of the CDR3: TGTGCCAGCTCCCCGAGACGGACAAGCTCCTACGAGCAGTACTTC. The whole variable domain, filled in from reference TRBV18 and TRBJ2-7, reads NAGVMQNPRHLVRRRGQEARLRCSPMKGHSHVYWYRQLPEEGLKFMVYLQKENIIDESGMPKERFSAEFPKEGPSILRIQQVVRGDSAAYFCASSPRRTSSYEQYFGPGTRLTVT.

This rearrangement joins TRBV5-1 to TRBJ2-3; 8 bases map to TRBD2. Per the germline V gene, CDR1 is SGHRS and CDR2 is YFSETQ. This CDR3 comprises 14 residues. V dropped 7 bases and J dropped 4; count of bases not matched to a gene: 8. The CDR3 spells CASRGASGSDTQYF. In DNA, the CDR3 is TGCGCCAGCCGGGGGGCTAGCGGGTCAGATACGCAGTATTTT. The full variable domain, in which reference TRBV5-1 and TRBJ2-3 provide the parts outside the CDR3, is KAGVTQTPRYLIKTRGQQVTLSCSPISGHRSVSWYQQTPGQGLQFLFEYFSETQRNKGNFPGRFSGRQFSNSRSEMNVSTLELGDSALYLCASRGASGSDTQYFGPGTRLTVL.

As concerns this clone: Other nucleotide sequences from this sample produce the same CDR3. The V call is TRBV7-8, the J call TRBJ2-7; 13 nucleotides align to TRBD2. The CDR3 totals 17 residues. CDR1 is SGHVS and CDR2 is FQNEAQ in the germline V gene. After removal of 1 base from V and 4 bases from J, the junction contained 7 bases not matched to a gene. In DNA form, the CDR3 reads TGTGCCAGCAGCTTAGAAGGCGGACTAGCGGGAGTGTACGAGCAGTACTTC. It translates to CASSLEGGLAGVYEQYF.

The chain combines TRBV5-1 with TRBJ2-7, with no clear D. Trimming took 4 bases from V and 6 from J, leaving 20 bases between them. The CDR3 runs to 15 residues. Germline V gene lookup returns CDR1 SGHRS and CDR2 YFSETQ. The CDR3 coding sequence is TGCGCCAGCAGCCTGGAGTTAGCCAGCTCAGGCGAGCAGTACTTC. This sequence encodes CASSLELASSGEQYF.

This chain connects TRBV19 to TRBJ2-7, with 9 bases fitting TRBD1. V trimming: 3 bases; J trimming: 7 bases; junction bases outside the gene matches: 10. CDR1 and CDR2 from the germline V gene are LNHDA and SQIVND (reference sequence). The CDR3 consists of 15 residues. CDR3 in DNA: TGTGCCAGTAGTATCGCCGGGACAGGGAGTAAGGAGCAGTACTTC. Protein sequence: CASSIAGTGSKEQYF.

The genes are TRBV6-1 and TRBJ2-5; 8 bases match TRBD2. The V gene's germline CDR1 is MNHNS and CDR2 SASEGT. CDR3 length: 18 residues. V trimming: 3 bases; J trimming: 1 base; junction bases outside the gene matches: 13. For the CDR3, the DNA is TGTGCCAGCAGTGATGGGGCGGGAGGAGCGGGGGTCCAAGAGACCCAGTACTTC. Translation gives CASSDGAGGAGVQETQYF.

CDR3 bases: TGTGCCTGGGGGACAGGGAGATATGGAAACACCATATATTTT. Translation: CAWGTGRYGNTIYF. The chain recombines TRBV30 with TRBJ1-3; TRBD1 agrees at 9 bases. From germline, CDR1 is GTSNPN and CDR2 SVGIG (reference sequence). V shed 5 bases, J shed 3 bases, and the junction held 5 bases outside the gene matches. This CDR3 is built from 14 residues.

Worth noting for this clone: The same CDR3 arises from other DNA sequences in this sample as well. The J gene is TRBJ2-7, the V gene TRBV29-1, with TRBD2 as a possible D gene (5 bases). V was clipped by 6 bases and J by 0 bases, with 18 bases between them. Germline assignment: CDR1 SQVTM and CDR2 ANQGSEA. The CDR3 consists of 15 residues. As DNA, the CDR3 is TGCAGCGTCATCCGGGATAGGTCTATCTCCTACGAGCAGTACTTC. As protein: CSVIRDRSISYEQYF.

V is TRBV25-1 and J is TRBJ2-3; weak D call: TRBD2 (5 bases). Germline V gene data show CDR1 as MGHDK and CDR2 as SYGVNS. V was pared by 3 bases and J by 2 bases, with 12 bases between. The CDR3 loop spans 15 amino acids. The chain's CDR3 is CASSDQTIPTDTQYF. CDR3 sequence (DNA): TGTGCCAGCAGTGATCAGACTATTCCCACAGATACGCAGTATTTT.

The genes are TRBV27 and TRBJ2-7; 8 bases map to TRBD1. In germline, CDR1 is MNHEY, CDR2 SMNVEV (reference sequence). The trim removed 5 bases at V and 0 bases at J, leaving 6 bases unmatched. The CDR3 is made up of 15 amino acids. The CDR3 DNA follows: TGTGCCAGCAGTCCCGCCGACAGGGGCTCCTACGAGCAGTACTTC. It translates to CASSPADRGSYEQYF.

This clone was recorded only once. This chain links TRBV9 with TRBJ1-3; D gene uncertain. The germline gives CDR1 SGDLS, CDR2 YYNGEE. The CDR3 sequence is 15 residues long. V lost 0 bases and J 0 bases, leaving 7 bases between the germline ends. In nucleotides, the CDR3 is TGTGCCAGCAGCGTAGACGAGTTCTCTGGAAACACCATATATTTT. The encoded protein is CASSVDEFSGNTIYF.

The chain combines TRBV11-2 with TRBJ1-1, with 7 bases fitting TRBD1. Losses at the gene ends were 5 bases for V and 9 bases for J; bases not matched to a gene: 6. This CDR3 has 12 amino acids. Germline V gives CDR1 SGHAT, CDR2 FQNNGV. The DNA of the CDR3 is TGTGCCAGCAGCAGAGACAGGGTGAAAGCTTTCTTT. Its translation: CASSRDRVKAFF.

This chain uses TRBV11-2 with TRBJ1-1, with TRBD1 identical over 9 bases. This CDR3 region has 17 residues. The germline gives CDR1 SGHAT, CDR2 FQNNGV. Trimming took 0 bases from V and 4 from J; bases not matched to a gene: 9. CDR3 sequence: CASSLELGQGGITEAFF. CDR3 nucleotides: TGTGCCAGCAGCTTAGAACTGGGACAGGGTGGTATCACTGAAGCTTTCTTT. Full variable domain (outside the CDR3, taken from reference TRBV11-2 and TRBJ1-1): EAGVAQSPRYKIIEKRQSVAFWCNPISGHATLYWYQQILGQGPKLLIQFQNNGVVDDSQLPKDRFSAERLKGVDSTLKIQPAKLEDSAVYLCASSLELGQGGITEAFFGQGTRLTVV.

The V gene is TRBV11-2, the J gene TRBJ1-3; D possibly corresponds to TRBD1 (5 bases). The CDR3 is 17 residues long. V was pared by 1 base and J by 0 bases, with 13 bases between. CDR1 is SGHAT and CDR2 is FQNNGV in the germline V gene. The CDR3 loop is CASSLVIPGGSGNTIYF. The CDR3 DNA is TGTGCCAGCAGCTTAGTGATCCCCGGGGGCTCTGGAAACACCATATATTTT.

The CDR3 DNA reads as TGCAGCGTTGAAGATGGTAATTCTAACTATGGCTACACCTTC. This gives the protein CSVEDGNSNYGYTF. This chain joins TRBV29-1 and TRBJ1-2; D remains ambiguous. This CDR3 has 14 residues. Germline loops: CDR1 SQVTM, CDR2 ANQGSEA. Trimming pared 0 bases from V and 0 bases from J, leaving 8 bases between.

This chain links TRBV7-7 with TRBJ2-5; 12 bases map to TRBD2. The germline V gene encodes CDR1 SSHAT and CDR2 FNYEAQ (reference sequence). After removal of 5 bases from V and 2 bases from J, the junction contained 6 bases not matched to a gene. The CDR3 extends over 16 amino acids. In DNA form, the CDR3 reads TGTGCCAGCAGCCCAGGACTAGCGGGGAGTCAAGAGACCCAGTACTTC. It yields the protein CASSPGLAGSQETQYF.

The genes are TRBV27 and TRBJ2-2, with TRBD1 identical over 7 bases. V lost 6 bases to trimming and J lost 4 bases; unmatched junction nucleotides: 2. This CDR3 comprises 13 residues. Looked up from germline, CDR1 is MNHEY and CDR2 is SMNVEV (reference sequence). The CDR3 sequence is CASSHRGTGELFF. CDR3 nucleotide sequence: TGTGCCAGCAGCCACAGGGGCACCGGGGAGCTGTTTTTT.

The chain combines TRBV25-1 with TRBJ1-6; D remains ambiguous. This CDR3 is 13 amino acids long. Germline CDR1 MGHDK, CDR2 SYGVNS. V was shortened by 3 bases and J by 9 bases, with 9 bases between the two germline ends. In nucleotides, the CDR3 is TGTGCCAGCAGTGAGGTCCTGGGTTCACCCCTCCACTTT. As protein: CASSEVLGSPLHF. Full variable domain (remainder filled in from reference TRBV25-1 and TRBJ1-6): EADIYQTPRYLVIGTGKKITLECSQTMGHDKMYWYQQDPGMELHLIHYSYGVNSTEKGDLSSESTVSRIRTEHFPLTLESARPSHTSQYLCASSEVLGSPLHFGNGTRLTVT.

This clone was picked up one time. The chain employs TRBV18 and TRBJ2-1; 7 positions agree with TRBD2. The J segment lost 5 bases and the V segment lost 3 bases, leaving 1 base of the junction unmatched. The CDR3 length is 13 residues. Germline CDR1 reads KGHSH; CDR2 reads LQKENI. The DNA for the CDR3 is TGTGCCAGCTCACCGGGGGGGGACAATGAGCAGTTCTTC. This gives the protein CASSPGGDNEQFF.

The chain is built from TRBV13 and TRBJ2-7; the D is unclear. Germline V gene lookup returns CDR1 PRHDT and CDR2 FYEKMQ (reference sequence). CDR3 length equals 15 residues. Between the trimmed V and J ends, which lost 5 bases and 5 bases, there was a span of 19 bases. The DNA of the CDR3 is TGTGCCAGCAGCGCCCGACACGGAGTTCTGAACGAGCAGTACTTC. Translating gives CASSARHGVLNEQYF.

The V gene is TRBV6-1, the J gene TRBJ1-2, with no clear D. The germline V gene encodes CDR1 MNHNS and CDR2 SASEGT. V lost 8 bases and J lost 4, with 11 bases in between. This CDR3 has 12 residues. The chain's CDR3 is CASSLTSYGYTF. CDR3 sequence (DNA): TGTGCCAGCTCTCTTACGTCCTATGGCTACACCTTC.

This clone came up once. V gene TRBV5-1 combines with J gene TRBJ1-3; no firm D call. With 1 base removed from V and 1 base from J, the gap between germline ends came to 9 bases. The germline gives CDR1 SGHRS, CDR2 YFSETQ. The CDR3 has 15 amino acids. DNA of the CDR3: TGCGCCAGCAGCTTGTTTGCGGGATCTGGAAACACCATATATTTT. This sequence encodes CASSLFAGSGNTIYF.

The gene calls are TRBV4-1 and TRBJ2-2; TRBD1 matches 9 bases. CDR1 and CDR2 (germline): MGHRA, YSYEKL. This CDR3 is built from 19 residues. J lost 0 bases, V lost 1 base, and 9 bases had no gene match. The CDR3 region has the DNA TGCGCCAGCAGCCAAGTTCTTAGGGACAGGGCGTCGAACACCGGGGAGCTGTTTTTT. Protein sequence: CASSQVLRDRASNTGELFF.

The V gene is TRBV27, the J gene TRBJ1-2; D ambiguous. Germline CDR1 MNHEY, CDR2 SMNVEV (reference sequence). The germline V and J ends were trimmed by 4 bases and 3 bases, with 12 bases remaining between them. CDR3 size: 14 residues. CDR3 nucleotides: TGTGCCAGCAGTTCCGGACCGTCTGACTATGGCTACACCTTC. Its protein is CASSSGPSDYGYTF.

The chain joins TRBV5-4 to TRBJ1-6; a possible D gene is TRBD1 (5 bases). CDR3 length: 15 residues. The germline V and J ends were trimmed by 5 bases and 5 bases, with 14 bases remaining between them. Germline V CDR1 and CDR2: SGHNT, YYREEE (reference sequence). This CDR3 is CASRRSGTDNSPLHF. The CDR3 bases are TGTGCCAGCAGACGTTCCGGGACTGATAATTCACCCCTCCACTTT.

This chain uses TRBV6-6 with TRBJ2-5; no reliable D call. CDR1 and CDR2 from the germline V gene are MNHNY and SVGAGI (reference sequence). The CDR3 is 13 amino acids. The ends were cut back, 2 bases at V and 4 bases at J, with 8 bases in the middle. CDR3 sequence (DNA): TGTGCCAGCAGTTACGGAATGGGAGAGACCCAGTACTTC. It codes for CASSYGMGETQYF.

J is TRBJ2-7 and V is TRBV20-1, with a possible D match to TRBD2 (6 bases). The ends were cut back, 4 bases at V and 7 bases at J, with 11 bases in the middle. The V gene's germline CDR1 is DFQATT and CDR2 SNEGSKA (reference sequence). The CDR3 sequence is 11 residues long. This chain's CDR3 is CSAMRGEEQYF. In DNA form, the CDR3 reads TGCAGTGCTATGCGCGGGGAAGAGCAGTACTTC.

The CDR3 bases are TGTGCCAGCAGCTCGGGACTAGCGGGGGGGGACTACAATGAGCAGTTCTTC. Amino acid sequence: CASSSGLAGGDYNEQFF. The V call is TRBV5-4, the J call TRBJ2-1; 16 bases match TRBD2. The CDR3 runs 17 residues. The V gene's germline CDR1 is SGHNT and CDR2 YYREEE (reference sequence). The junction had 3 bases not matched to a gene; V was cut back by 3 bases and J by 3 bases.

This chain connects TRBV18 to TRBJ1-2, with D unresolved. Per germline, CDR1 KGHSH and CDR2 LQKENI. Trimming cost V 2 bases and J 2 bases, with 12 bases left between them. The CDR3 sequence is 15 residues long. The CDR3 is CASSPELGSNYGYTF. The CDR3 bases are TGTGCCAGCTCACCAGAGTTGGGTTCAAACTATGGCTACACCTTC.